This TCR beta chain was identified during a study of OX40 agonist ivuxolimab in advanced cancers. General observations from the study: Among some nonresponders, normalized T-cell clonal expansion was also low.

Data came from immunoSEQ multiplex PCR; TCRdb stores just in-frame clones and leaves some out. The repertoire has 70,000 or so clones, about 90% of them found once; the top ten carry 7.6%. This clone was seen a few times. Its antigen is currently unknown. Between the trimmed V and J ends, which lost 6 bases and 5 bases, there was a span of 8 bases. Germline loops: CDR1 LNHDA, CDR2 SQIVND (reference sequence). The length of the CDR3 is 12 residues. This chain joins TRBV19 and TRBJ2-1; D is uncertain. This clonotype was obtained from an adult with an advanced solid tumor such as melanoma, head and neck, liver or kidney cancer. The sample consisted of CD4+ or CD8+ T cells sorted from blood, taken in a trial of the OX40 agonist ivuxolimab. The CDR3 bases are TGTGCCAGTAGCGTCCAAAACAATGAGCAGTTCTTC. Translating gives CASSVQNNEQFF.